These 22 T cell receptor beta chains were all obtained from the same sample, sequenced in a study of cytomegalovirus exposure and HLA in healthy donors. The primer mix had 60 Vbeta and 13 Jbeta primers. Sequenced by immunoSEQ multiplex PCR; TCRdb stores in-frame clones only, minus some. Here the sample spans more than 90,000 clones, about four fifths being singletons. The source material was PBMCs. These receptors were obtained from a woman in her thirties or forties in good health and CMV-seropositive.

V usage is TRBV5-1 and J usage is TRBJ2-5; a weak D match, TRBD1 (6 bases). The J call may be incorrect, as the DNA end agrees better with TRBJ2-7. CDR1 is SGHRS, CDR2 YFSETQ, per germline. This CDR3 has 13 amino acids. The DNA for the CDR3 is TGCGCCAGCAGTGGACAGACCTTGAGCGAGCAGTACTTC. Residues: CASSGQTLSEQYF.

CDR3 coding DNA: TGTGCCAGCACCCCCTTAGGACAGGGTAATGGCTACACCTTC. Its translation: CASTPLGQGNGYTF. This chain joins TRBV6-1 and TRBJ1-2; TRBD1 agrees at 8 bases. The CDR3 consists of 14 residues. CDR1 MNHNS and CDR2 SASEGT come from the germline V gene. Germline trimming cut 7 bases from V and 6 bases from J; bases unmatched to any gene: 10.

V and J are TRBV11-1 and TRBJ1-1; no definite D call. This CDR3 has 13 amino acids. The germline gives CDR1 SGHAT, CDR2 FQDESV (reference sequence). Trimming shortened V by 5 bases and J by 3 bases, and 10 bases separated the two germline ends. The CDR3 region is CASSGQRDTEAFF. DNA of the CDR3: TGTGCCAGCAGCGGTCAGCGGGACACTGAAGCTTTCTTT.

This clone turned up a few times. This chain connects TRBV15 to TRBJ2-1; 8 bases map to TRBD2. V dropped 6 bases and J dropped 3; count of bases not matched to a gene: 7. The CDR3 extends over 15 amino acids. Germline V gene sequence: CDR1 LNHNV, CDR2 YYDKDF (reference sequence). The CDR3: CATSSGEGDYNEQFF. CDR3 in DNA: TGTGCCACCAGTAGCGGGGAAGGCGACTACAATGAGCAGTTCTTC.

V is TRBV5-1 and J is TRBJ1-6; D uncertain. This CDR3 spans 13 amino acids. Trimming cost V 0 bases and J 10 bases, with 8 bases left between them. CDR1 and CDR2 (germline): SGHRS, YFSETQ. This CDR3 is CASSLGTGSPLHF. The CDR3 DNA is TGCGCCAGCAGCTTGGGGACGGGGTCACCCCTCCACTTT.

The rearrangement uses TRBV18 and TRBJ1-1; 7 nucleotides line up with TRBD1. Germline assignment: CDR1 KGHSH and CDR2 LQKENI. The V and J ends lost 3 bases and 0 bases, in that order; junction bases with no gene match: 10. The CDR3 has 17 amino acids. CDR3 nucleotide sequence: TGTGCCAGCTCACCGGCAGGGGGGTTGAGTTTGAACACTGAAGCTTTCTTT. Residues: CASSPAGGLSLNTEAFF. The variable domain in full, completed from reference TRBV18 and TRBJ1-1, reads NAGVMQNPRHLVRRRGQEARLRCSPMKGHSHVYWYRQLPEEGLKFMVYLQKENIIDESGMPKERFSAEFPKEGPSILRIQQVVRGDSAAYFCASSPAGGLSLNTEAFFGQGTRLTVV.

This chain joins TRBV21-1 and TRBJ2-5; the DNA was not compared with TRBD2, the D call given in the table. TRBV21-1 has pseudogene status. There are 16 residues in the CDR3. In DNA form, the CDR3 reads TGTGCCAGCCGCTCTAAATGGAGGAGCGCACGAGAGACCCAGTACTTC. Translated: CASRSKWRSARETQYF.

The chain has TRBV4-2 and TRBJ2-2; 8 nucleotides align to TRBD2. Trimming took 6 bases from V and 0 from J; bases not matched to a gene: 6. The CDR3 spans 16 residues. The germline V gene has CDR1 LGHNA and CDR2 YNFKEQ. CDR3 nucleotides: TGTGCCAGCAGAGATTATAGCGGGGCGAACACCGGGGAGCTGTTTTTT. This encodes CASRDYSGANTGELFF.

CDR3 in amino acids: CASSYRPSGSGDTQYF. The CDR3 DNA reads as TGTGCCAGCAGTTACCGGCCTAGCGGGAGTGGAGATACGCAGTATTTT. The chain links TRBV6-6 to TRBJ2-3, with 10 bases that match TRBD2. This CDR3 has 16 amino acids. CDR1 is MNHNY and CDR2 is SVGAGI in the germline V gene (reference sequence). J lost 5 bases, V lost 2 bases, and 7 bases had no gene match.

There are a few counts of this clone. The rearrangement uses TRBV6-5 and TRBJ2-7, with TRBD2 matching 8 bases. The germline V gene encodes CDR1 MNHEY and CDR2 SVGAGI. The CDR3 is 15 residues long. The junction had 6 bases not matched to a gene; V was cut back by 2 bases and J by 3 bases. CDR3 loop: CASSYTGGLGYEQYF. CDR3 sequence (DNA): TGTGCCAGCAGTTACACGGGAGGGCTCGGCTACGAGCAGTACTTC.

The genes are TRBV7-8 and TRBJ2-7; tentatively, D is TRBD2 (6 bases). V shed 5 bases and J shed 1 base, with 21 bases lying between them. CDR1 and CDR2 (germline): SGHVS, FQNEAQ. The CDR3 loop spans 17 amino acids. The DNA of the CDR3 is TGTGCCAGCAGCCTTAGGCGGGGCCAAGACCCTTCCTACGAGCAGTACTTC. Amino acid sequence: CASSLRRGQDPSYEQYF.

This clone was picked up a small number of times. The gene calls are TRBV19 and TRBJ1-1; possible D gene TRBD1, 5 bases. V lost 10 bases to trimming and J lost 3 bases, with 18 bases between them. The CDR3 extends over 14 amino acids. Looked up from germline, CDR1 is LNHDA and CDR2 is SQIVND (reference sequence). The CDR3 region is CATIPRIGDTEAFF. CDR3 sequence (DNA): TGTGCCACCATACCTAGAATAGGGGACACTGAAGCTTTCTTT.

The V and J genes are TRBV7-8 and TRBJ1-5, with D maybe TRBD1 (5 bases). The ends were cut back, 4 bases at V and 2 bases at J, with 12 bases in the middle. Per the germline V gene, CDR1 is SGHVS and CDR2 is FQNEAQ. CDR3 size: 15 residues. The CDR3 loop is CASSSPGGGNQPQHF. CDR3 in DNA: TGTGCCAGCAGCTCCCCCGGGGGTGGCAATCAGCCCCAGCATTTT.

The rearrangement joins TRBV5-1 to TRBJ1-4; tentative D call: TRBD1 (6 bases). Germline CDR1 is SGHRS and CDR2 is YFSETQ. The CDR3 loop spans 14 amino acids. Trimming took off 4 bases at V and 13 bases at J, with 20 bases between the two ends. CDR3 coding DNA: TGCGCCAGCAGCCCCCGGGCAGGGGCGACGGGACTGTTTTTT. Translated, it gives CASSPRAGATGLFF. The whole variable domain, remainder taken from reference TRBV5-1 and TRBJ1-4, is KAGVTQTPRYLIKTRGQQVTLSCSPISGHRSVSWYQQTPGQGLQFLFEYFSETQRNKGNFPGRFSGRQFSNSRSEMNVSTLELGDSALYLCASSPRAGATGLFFGSGTQLSVL.

The chain has TRBV9 and TRBJ2-2, with D possibly TRBD2 on 6 matching bases. The germline V and J ends were trimmed by 4 bases and 0 bases, with 16 bases remaining between them. The CDR3 is made up of 17 amino acids. CDR1 SGDLS and CDR2 YYNGEE come from the germline V gene. The CDR3 nucleotides read TGTGCCAGCAGCCCTCCACAAGGACTATCGAACACCGGGGAGCTGTTTTTT. Translation gives CASSPPQGLSNTGELFF.

This clone was observed a handful of times. This chain links TRBV15 with TRBJ2-7; tentatively, D is TRBD2 (6 bases). The CDR3 has 15 amino acids. Between the trimmed V and J ends, which lost 5 bases and 0 bases, there was a span of 14 bases. Germline V gene lookup returns CDR1 LNHNV and CDR2 YYDKDF (reference sequence). CDR3 region: CATSEAGSDSYEQYF. DNA for the CDR3: TGTGCCACCAGCGAGGCGGGGAGCGACTCCTACGAGCAGTACTTC.

The chain has TRBV18 and TRBJ2-3; tentatively, D is TRBD2 (5 bases). V was pared by 5 bases and J by 6 bases, with 18 bases between. Germline V lookup: CDR1 KGHSH, CDR2 LQKENI. This CDR3 spans 15 amino acids. CDR3 residues: CASSSDYLPGDTQYF. CDR3 DNA: TGTGCCAGCTCATCCGACTACCTCCCGGGGGATACGCAGTATTTT.

The CDR3 spells CTSSQASGRGTETQYF. In DNA, the CDR3 is TGCACCAGCAGCCAAGCAAGCGGGAGGGGGACGGAGACCCAGTACTTC. This chain links TRBV1 with TRBJ2-5; the table's D gene call, TRBD2, was not cross checked with the DNA. TRBV1 is a pseudogene segment. The CDR3 length is 16 residues.

The chain links TRBV21-1 to TRBJ1-1. TRBV21-1 has pseudogene status. The CDR3 is made up of 15 amino acids. The CDR3 DNA reads TGTGCCAGCAGCAAAGGGGGCAGGGAGGACACTGAAGCTTTCTTT. This gives the protein CASSKGGREDTEAFF.

The chain employs TRBV15 and TRBJ2-7, with TRBD1 identical over 9 bases. This CDR3 contains 16 residues. The germline V gene encodes CDR1 LNHNV and CDR2 YYDKDF (reference sequence). J was trimmed by 4 bases and V by 3 bases; bases with no gene match: 10. The CDR3 reads CATSRFDRGRDYEQYF. CDR3 DNA sequence: TGTGCCACCAGCAGGTTTGACAGGGGGAGGGATTACGAGCAGTACTTC.

V is TRBV29-1 and J is TRBJ1-2, with 7 bases matching TRBD1. CDR1 is SQVTM, CDR2 ANQGSEA, per germline. The CDR3 sequence is 13 residues long. Trimming took 3 bases from V and 4 from J; bases not matched to a gene: 5. The CDR3 DNA is TGCAGCGTTGAGAAGGGGGCGAGCTATGGCTACACCTTC. This gives the protein CSVEKGASYGYTF.

The rearrangement links TRBV7-3 to TRBJ2-2; possible D gene TRBD2, 6 bases. This CDR3 spans 13 amino acids. CDR1 and CDR2 (germline): SGHTA, FQGTGA. Trimming stripped 5 bases from V and 6 bases from J, with 10 bases between. The CDR3, as DNA: TGTGCCAGCAGCCCGGGACTGGCCGGGGAGCTGTTTTTT. Its protein product is CASSPGLAGELFF.